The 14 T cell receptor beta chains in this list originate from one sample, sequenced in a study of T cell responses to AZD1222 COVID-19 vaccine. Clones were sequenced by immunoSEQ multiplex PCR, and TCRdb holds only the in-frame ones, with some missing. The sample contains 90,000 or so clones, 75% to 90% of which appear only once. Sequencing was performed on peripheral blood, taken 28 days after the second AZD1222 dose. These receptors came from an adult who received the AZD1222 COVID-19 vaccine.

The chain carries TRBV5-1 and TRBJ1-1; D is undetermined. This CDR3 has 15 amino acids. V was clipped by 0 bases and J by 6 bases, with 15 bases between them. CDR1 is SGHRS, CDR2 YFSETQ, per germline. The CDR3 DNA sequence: TGCGCCAGCAGCTTGGAAGGGCCACCCCTCGCTGAAGCTTTCTTT. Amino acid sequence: CASSLEGPPLAEAFF. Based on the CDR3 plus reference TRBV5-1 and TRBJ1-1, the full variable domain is KAGVTQTPRYLIKTRGQQVTLSCSPISGHRSVSWYQQTPGQGLQFLFEYFSETQRNKGNFPGRFSGRQFSNSRSEMNVSTLELGDSALYLCASSLEGPPLAEAFFGQGTRLTVV.

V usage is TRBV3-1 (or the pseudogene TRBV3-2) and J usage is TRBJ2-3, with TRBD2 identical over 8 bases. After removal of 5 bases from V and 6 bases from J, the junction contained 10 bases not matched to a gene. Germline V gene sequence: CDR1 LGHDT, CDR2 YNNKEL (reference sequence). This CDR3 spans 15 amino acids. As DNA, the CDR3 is TGTGCCAGCAGCTTACAAGCGGGGGTGCAGGATACGCAGTATTTT. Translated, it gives CASSLQAGVQDTQYF.

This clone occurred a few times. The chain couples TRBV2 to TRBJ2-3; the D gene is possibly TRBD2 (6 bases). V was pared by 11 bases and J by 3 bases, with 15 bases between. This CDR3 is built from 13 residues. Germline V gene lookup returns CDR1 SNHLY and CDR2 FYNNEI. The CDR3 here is CAGGEVFTDTQYF. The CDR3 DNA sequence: TGTGCCGGAGGGGAGGTGTTTACAGATACGCAGTATTTT. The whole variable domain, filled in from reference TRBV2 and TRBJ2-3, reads EPEVTQTPSHQVTQMGQEVILRCVPISNHLYFYWYRQILGQKVEFLVSFYNNEISEKSEIFDDQFSVERPDGSNFTLKIRSTKLEDSAMYFCAGGEVFTDTQYFGPGTRLTVL.

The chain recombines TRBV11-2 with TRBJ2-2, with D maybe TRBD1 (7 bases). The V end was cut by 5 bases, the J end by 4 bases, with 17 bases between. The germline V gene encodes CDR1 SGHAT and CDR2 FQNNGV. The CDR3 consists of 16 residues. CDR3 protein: CASSGKGGGGTGELFF. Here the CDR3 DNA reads TGTGCCAGCAGCGGTAAAGGAGGGGGCGGCACCGGGGAGCTGTTTTTT.

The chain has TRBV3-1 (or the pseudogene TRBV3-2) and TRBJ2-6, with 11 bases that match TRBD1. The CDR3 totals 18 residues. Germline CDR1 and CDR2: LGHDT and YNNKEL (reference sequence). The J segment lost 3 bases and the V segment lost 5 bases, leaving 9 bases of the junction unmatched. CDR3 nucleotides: TGTGCCAGCAGCTCCCGGGACAGGGGGTTTTTTGGGGCCAACGTCCTGACTTTC. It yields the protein CASSSRDRGFFGANVLTF.

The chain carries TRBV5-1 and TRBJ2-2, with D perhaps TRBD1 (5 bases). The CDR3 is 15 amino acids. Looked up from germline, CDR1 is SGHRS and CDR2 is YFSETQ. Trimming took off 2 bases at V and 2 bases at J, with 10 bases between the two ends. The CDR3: CASSFGQTNTGELFF. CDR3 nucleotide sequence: TGCGCCAGCAGCTTTGGACAAACAAACACCGGGGAGCTGTTTTTT. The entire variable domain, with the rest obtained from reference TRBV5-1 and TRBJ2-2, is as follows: KAGVTQTPRYLIKTRGQQVTLSCSPISGHRSVSWYQQTPGQGLQFLFEYFSETQRNKGNFPGRFSGRQFSNSRSEMNVSTLELGDSALYLCASSFGQTNTGELFFGEGSRLTVL.

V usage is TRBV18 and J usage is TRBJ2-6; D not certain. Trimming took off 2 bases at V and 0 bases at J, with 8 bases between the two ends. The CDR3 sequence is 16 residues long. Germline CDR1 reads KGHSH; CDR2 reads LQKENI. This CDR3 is CASSPGQVSGANVLTF. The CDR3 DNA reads TGTGCCAGCTCACCAGGCCAGGTCTCTGGGGCCAACGTCCTGACTTTC.

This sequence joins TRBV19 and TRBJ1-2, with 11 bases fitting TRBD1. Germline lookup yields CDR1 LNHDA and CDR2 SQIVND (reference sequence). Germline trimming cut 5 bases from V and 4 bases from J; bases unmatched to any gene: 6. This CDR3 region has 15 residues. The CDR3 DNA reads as TGTGCCAGTAGTTCTACCGGGACAGGGGGCTATGGCTACACCTTC. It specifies CASSSTGTGGYGYTF.

The CDR3 DNA reads as TGTGCCAGCAGCGTAAACTTAGGAAACACCATATATTTT. This encodes CASSVNLGNTIYF. This rearrangement joins TRBV9 to TRBJ1-3; D is uncertain. Trimming stripped 1 base from V and 4 bases from J, with 6 bases between. The CDR3 consists of 13 residues. Germline V gene lookup returns CDR1 SGDLS and CDR2 YYNGEE. Combining the CDR3 with reference TRBV9 and TRBJ1-3 gives the whole variable domain DSGVTQTPKHLITATGQRVTLRCSPRSGDLSVYWYQQSLDQGLQFLIQYYNGEERAKGNILERFSAQQFPDLHSELNLSSLELGDSALYFCASSVNLGNTIYFGEGSWLTVV.

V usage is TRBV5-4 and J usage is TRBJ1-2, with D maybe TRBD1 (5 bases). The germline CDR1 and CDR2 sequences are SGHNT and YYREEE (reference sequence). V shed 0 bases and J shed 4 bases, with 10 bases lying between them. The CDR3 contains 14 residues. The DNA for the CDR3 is TGTGCCAGCAGCTTGGTCGGGGGGATCTATGGCTACACCTTC. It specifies CASSLVGGIYGYTF.

The chain's CDR3 is CASSRDRGDGYTF. As DNA, the CDR3 is TGTGCCAGCAGCCGGGACAGGGGAGATGGCTACACCTTC. V and J are TRBV4-2 and TRBJ1-2, with 10 bases matching TRBD1. This CDR3 comprises 13 residues. J gave up 6 bases and V 4 bases, and 2 bases lay outside the gene matches. CDR1 is LGHNA, CDR2 YNFKEQ, per germline.

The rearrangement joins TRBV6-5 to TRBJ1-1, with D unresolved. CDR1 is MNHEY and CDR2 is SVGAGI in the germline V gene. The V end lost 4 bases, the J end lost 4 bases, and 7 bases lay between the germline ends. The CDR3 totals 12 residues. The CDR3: CASSSLATEAFF. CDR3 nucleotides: TGTGCCAGCAGTTCCCTGGCCACTGAAGCTTTCTTT.

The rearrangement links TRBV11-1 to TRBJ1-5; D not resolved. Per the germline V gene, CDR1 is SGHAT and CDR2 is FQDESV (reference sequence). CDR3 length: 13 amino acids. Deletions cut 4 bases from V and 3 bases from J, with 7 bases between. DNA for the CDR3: TGTGCCAGCAGCTCGGAGGACAATCAGCCCCAGCATTTT. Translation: CASSSEDNQPQHF.

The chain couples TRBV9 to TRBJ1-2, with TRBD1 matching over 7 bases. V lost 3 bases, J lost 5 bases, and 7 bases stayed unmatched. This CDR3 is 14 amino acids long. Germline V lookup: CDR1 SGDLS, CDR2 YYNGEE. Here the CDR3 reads CASSGHGTEYGYTF. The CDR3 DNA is TGTGCCAGCAGCGGTCACGGGACAGAGTATGGCTACACCTTC. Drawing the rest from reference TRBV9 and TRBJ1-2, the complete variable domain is DSGVTQTPKHLITATGQRVTLRCSPRSGDLSVYWYQQSLDQGLQFLIQYYNGEERAKGNILERFSAQQFPDLHSELNLSSLELGDSALYFCASSGHGTEYGYTFGSGTRLTVV.